A single sample is the source of the 20 T cell receptor beta chains below, sequenced in a study of monozygotic twins with inflammatory bowel disease. Following a re-call of the 5' RACE reads, TCRdb has one entry per CDR3 protein and lacks DNA. The sample table includes roughly 320,000 distinct CDR3 sequences. Sequencing input: blood. Every receptor here comes from a human donor with ulcerative colitis or Crohn's disease, or a healthy co-twin of an affected twin (not recorded which).

The chain uses TRBV28 and TRBJ2-1; as DNA is missing, the TRBD2 call by TCRdb cannot be tested. This CDR3 contains 16 residues. In germline, CDR1 is MDHEN, CDR2 SYDVKM. CDR3 sequence reads: CASSLVTAGGPNEQFF.

This chain connects TRBV10-2 to TRBJ2-7. CDR1 WSHSY and CDR2 SAAADI come from the germline V gene. The CDR3 length is 13 residues. The CDR3 here is CASSEGDSYEQYF.

V gene TRBV19 combines with J gene TRBJ2-1; TCRdb lists TRBD2, though no DNA is available to test this call. The length of the CDR3 is 15 residues. The V gene's germline CDR1 is LNHDA and CDR2 SQIVND (reference sequence). CDR3: CASSPRTSGGVEQFF.

The chain is built from TRBV20-1 and TRBJ2-7; checking the TCRdb D call of TRBD2 is not possible without DNA. The CDR3 is 16 amino acids. Germline V gene data show CDR1 as DFQATT and CDR2 as SNEGSKA (reference sequence). CDR3 protein: CSAIVRAGVPRGEQYF.

J is TRBJ1-3 and V is TRBV4-2. The CDR3 contains 16 residues. Germline CDR1 is LGHNA and CDR2 is YNFKEQ. The CDR3 reads CASSQDYIAAGNTIYF.

The chain has TRBV7-2 and TRBJ2-2; TCRdb reports TRBD2, a call that lacks DNA to check it against. The CDR3 has 17 amino acids. CDR1 is SGHTA and CDR2 is FQGNSA in the germline V gene. The chain's CDR3 is CASTQAAGGHINGELFF.

The chain has TRBV3-1 and TRBJ2-1; lacking DNA, the TRBD1 call made by TCRdb goes unchecked. The CDR3 runs 16 residues. The V gene's germline CDR1 is LGHDT and CDR2 YNNKEL (reference sequence). CDR3 sequence reads: CASSQIRWTAYNEQFF.

The chain couples TRBV7-8 to TRBJ2-1. This CDR3 spans 13 amino acids. The germline CDR1 and CDR2 sequences are SGHVS and FQNEAQ. CDR3 protein: CASSSEVDRKQFF.

The chain couples TRBV5-1 to TRBJ2-1. The CDR3 extends over 14 amino acids. Looked up from germline, CDR1 is SGHRS and CDR2 is YFSETQ. The CDR3 loop is CASSLANSHNEQFF.

Here the CDR3 reads CASSLAPGLNEKLFF. This chain joins TRBV7-2 and TRBJ1-4; TCRdb gives TRBD1 as the D gene, but with no DNA this cannot be confirmed. Germline V gene sequence: CDR1 SGHTA, CDR2 FQGNSA. The CDR3 is 15 residues long. The full variable domain, in which reference TRBV7-2 and TRBJ1-4 provide the parts outside the CDR3, is GAGVSQSPSNKVTEKGKDVELRCDPISGHTALYWYRQSLGQGLEFLIYFQGNSAPDKSGLPSDRFSAERTGGSVSTLTIQRTQQEDSAVYLCASSLAPGLNEKLFFGSGTQLSVL.

The V and J genes are TRBV12-3 or TRBV12-4 and TRBJ2-5. CDR3 size: 12 residues. The chain's CDR3 is CASSSDGETQYF.

CDR3: CASSVYGGANYGYTF. The chain uses TRBV9 and TRBJ1-2. CDR1 is SGDLS and CDR2 is YYNGEE in the germline V gene. The CDR3 is made up of 15 amino acids.

The chain links TRBV6-2 or TRBV6-3 to TRBJ2-2; TCRdb designates TRBD1, a call that cannot be tested without DNA. The CDR3 has 14 amino acids. The germline V gene encodes CDR1 MNHEY and CDR2 SVGEGT. The CDR3 region is CASGRTGGIRELFF.

This chain uses TRBV7-9 with TRBJ1-4; absent DNA, TCRdb's TRBD1 call cannot be checked. The germline V gene encodes CDR1 SEHNR and CDR2 FQNEAQ (reference sequence). There are 13 residues in the CDR3. CDR3 in amino acids: CASSPGTWEKLFF.

The gene calls are TRBV18 and TRBJ2-5. The germline V gene encodes CDR1 KGHSH and CDR2 LQKENI. This CDR3 has 14 amino acids. This chain's CDR3 is CASSPPEGMETQYF.

This chain links TRBV29-1 with TRBJ1-1. The CDR3 length is 13 residues. Germline V gene sequence: CDR1 SQVTM, CDR2 ANQGSEA. The CDR3 loop reads CSALGRTRTEAFF. The entire variable domain, with the rest obtained from reference TRBV29-1 and TRBJ1-1, is as follows: SAVISQKPSRDICQRGTSLTIQCQVDSQVTMMFWYRQQPGQSLTLIATANQGSEATYESGFVIDKFPISRPNLTFSTLTVSNMSPEDSSIYLCSALGRTRTEAFFGQGTRLTVV.

V is TRBV12-3 or TRBV12-4 and J is TRBJ2-7; TCRdb picks TRBD1, but there is no DNA to check that call. The CDR3 sequence is 16 residues long. CDR3 sequence reads: CASSQRPGQGSYEQYF.

The chain links TRBV20-1 to TRBJ2-1; no DNA is available, so the TRBD2 call from TCRdb remains unchecked. The CDR3 spans 14 residues. CDR1 and CDR2 from the germline V gene are DFQATT and SNEGSKA (reference sequence). CDR3 sequence reads: CSARRGPRLNEQFF.

The chain employs TRBV5-1 and TRBJ2-3; the D call from TCRdb, TRBD2, cannot be confirmed without DNA. The CDR3 runs 20 residues. CDR1 and CDR2 from the germline V gene are SGHRS and YFSETQ. The CDR3 loop reads CASSPLLGTSGRGGTDTQYF.

The chain combines TRBV7-8 with TRBJ2-7. This CDR3 is 14 amino acids long. Per germline, CDR1 SGHVS and CDR2 FQNEAQ. The CDR3 spells CASSPRRASYEQYF.